This T cell receptor (beta chain) is from a study of blood T cell repertoires in COVID-19. Across the study: COVID-19 samples, acute and convalescent, were from the United States, Italy and Spain. T cells, B-cell-depleted T cells, or PBMCs provided the cDNA or gDNA that served as material.

Per the original data handling: Cell counts per sample came from amplifying reference gene primers. Measured with immunoSEQ multiplex PCR; TCRdb has only the in-frame clones, and not every one. That table supplies the V and J calls and clone size; D and trimming were determined from the DNA. The sample shows under 250,000 clones, approximately 85% of them seen only once. This clone was observed a few times. The sample was peripheral blood. The receptor was isolated from a woman between 65 and 79 years old with acute or convalescent COVID-19.

In DNA, the CDR3 is TGTGCCAGCAGCTATGACAGTCATGAAAAACTGTTTTTT. It translates to CASSYDSHEKLFF. V is TRBV5-6 and J is TRBJ1-4; perhaps TRBD1 as D (5 bases). CDR1 is SGHDT, CDR2 YYEEEE, per germline. This CDR3 spans 13 amino acids. V lost 3 bases, J lost 6 bases, and 9 bases lay in between.